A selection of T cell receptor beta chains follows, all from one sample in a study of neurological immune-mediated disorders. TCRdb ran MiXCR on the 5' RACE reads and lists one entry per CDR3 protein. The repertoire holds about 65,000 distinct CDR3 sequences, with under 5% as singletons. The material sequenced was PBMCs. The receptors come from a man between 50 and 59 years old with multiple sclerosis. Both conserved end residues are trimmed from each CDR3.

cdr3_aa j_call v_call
ASSAQGFGGDTGELF TRBJ2-2 TRBV21-1
ASSSDTGGAYDTQY TRBJ2-3 TRBV11-2
ASSPLGTGKQETQY TRBJ2-5 TRBV14
ASSQEGTRGPDTQY TRBJ2-3 TRBV4-3
SARDLGPGQVGDGYT TRBJ1-2 TRBV20-1
SARPPTGNNYGYT TRBJ1-2 TRBV20-1
SAPGLYVRNRYNEQF TRBJ2-1 TRBV20-1
ASSPKLIQGSGTEAF TRBJ1-1 TRBV5-1
ASSQADGNYGYT TRBJ1-2 TRBV4-1
ASSYSQGAIGEQY TRBJ2-7 TRBV6-5
ASMDRANTEAF TRBJ1-1 TRBV19
ATTGFPYNEQF TRBJ2-1 TRBV2
ASSLEGENTEAF TRBJ1-1 TRBV5-1
ASSQGGLAGGTQY TRBJ2-5 TRBV4-3
ASSPQGSGANVLT TRBJ2-6 TRBV5-1
ASSLREGTQY TRBJ2-3 TRBV5-1
ASSFGLAGGTDTQY TRBJ2-3 TRBV27
SARPLAGNQETQY TRBJ2-5 TRBV20-1
ASSFGTPSNEQF TRBJ2-1 TRBV27
ASSRASAHQETQY TRBJ2-5 TRBV7-9
ASSTRSGTRETQY TRBJ2-5 TRBV7-8
ASSQGTGVAGANVLT TRBJ2-6 TRBV27
ASSYKGALDTQY TRBJ2-3 TRBV6-5
ASSDPNLDTQY TRBJ2-3 TRBV2
ASRWAVGEKLF TRBJ1-4 TRBV6-5
ASSLALAGEAF TRBJ1-1 TRBV7-9
ATSRDARDRTYNEQF TRBJ2-1 TRBV15
ASLHSGRDTIY TRBJ1-3 TRBV28
ASSLAAHSTNEKLF TRBJ1-4 TRBV7-6
ASSLSGRYYGYT TRBJ1-2 TRBV7-9
ATSVGARETQY TRBJ2-5 TRBV24-1
ASSFTTGGNTEAF TRBJ1-1 TRBV7-9
ASRSRKLYGYT TRBJ1-2 TRBV6-5
ASSLGVNNEQF TRBJ2-1 TRBV7-9
ASSSGAEETQY TRBJ2-5 TRBV28
ASSPGQGRSYNSPLN TRBJ1-6 TRBV12-3/TRBV12-4
SARRLAVTYNEQF TRBJ2-1 TRBV20-1
ASRQQGSNSNQPQH TRBJ1-5 TRBV6-6
ASSRTSYNEQF TRBJ2-1 TRBV7-2
ASKRDRGYNEQF TRBJ2-1 TRBV6-5
ASSVGPDNSPLN TRBJ1-6 TRBV9